This T cell receptor beta chain was captured in a study of blood T cell repertoires in COVID-19. In the study overall: Material from acute and convalescent COVID-19 was sourced from the United States, Italy and Spain. From T cells, B-cell-depleted T cells, or PBMCs came the material, which was cDNA or gDNA.

Original data processing: Amplified reference gene primers provided the basis for estimating nucleated cell counts. Libraries were prepared by immunoSEQ multiplex PCR; TCRdb keeps only in-frame clonotypes and omits some of them. The D gene and trimming were derived from the DNA, and the V and J assignments and clone size from that table. The sample contains 300,000 or so clones, approximately 86% of which appear only once. CDR1 is SGHTA, CDR2 FQGNSA, per germline. This CDR3 region has 14 residues. The V and J ends lost 5 bases and 6 bases, in that order; junction bases with no gene match: 2. Material for sequencing was peripheral blood. This sequence was found in a man between 65 and 85 years old with acute or convalescent COVID-19. V is TRBV7-2 and J is TRBJ1-5; 12 nucleotides align to TRBD1. CDR3 amino acids: CASSPGQGAQPQHF. The CDR3 DNA is TGTGCCAGCAGCCCGGGACAGGGGGCTCAGCCCCAGCATTTT.